This T cell receptor (beta chain) was sequenced for a study of identical twins. General study results and limits: Insertions ran lower in abundant cord blood beta clonotypes, though not in memory repertoires. The models systematically underestimated how much out-of-frame TCR alpha was shared in monozygotic twins. The authors noted that invariant MAIT and iNKT cells could partly confound zero-insertion analyses.

TCRdb processed the 5' RACE reads anew with MiXCR; each CDR3 protein has one entry. The table includes 500,000 or so distinct CDR3 sequences, roughly an eighth detected once. V was trimmed by 4 bases and J by 9 bases, leaving 12 bases between them. This CDR3 is 12 amino acids long. CDR1 is DFQATT and CDR2 is SNEGSKA in the germline V gene (reference sequence). This clonotype was seen more than once but under ten times. The antigen is not known. There were only healthy Caucasians among the donors. The sample also formed part of further work on yellow fever vaccine responses in identical twins.

This TCR was recovered from a woman aged 18-35 years in good health. The sequenced material came from CD4+ T cells sorted from blood. This sequence joins TRBV20-1 and TRBJ2-2, with TRBD2 as a possible D gene (6 bases). CDR3 DNA: TGCAGTGCTAAGGTTACTAGCCGGGAGCTGTTTTTT. Translation: CSAKVTSRELFF.